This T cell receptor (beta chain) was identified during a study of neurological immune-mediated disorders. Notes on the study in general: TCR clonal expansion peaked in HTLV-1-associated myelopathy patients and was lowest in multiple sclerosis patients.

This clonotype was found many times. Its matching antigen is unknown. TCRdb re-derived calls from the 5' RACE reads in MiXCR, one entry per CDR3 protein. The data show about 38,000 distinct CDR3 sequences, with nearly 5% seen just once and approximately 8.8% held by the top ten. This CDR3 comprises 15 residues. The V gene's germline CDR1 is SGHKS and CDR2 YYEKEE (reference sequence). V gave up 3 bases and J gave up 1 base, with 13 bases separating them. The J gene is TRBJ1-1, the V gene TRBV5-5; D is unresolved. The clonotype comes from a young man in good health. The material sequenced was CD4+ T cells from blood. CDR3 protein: CASSSRILPNTEAFF. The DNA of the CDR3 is TGTGCCAGCAGCTCTAGAATATTACCGAACACTGAAGCTTTCTTT.